These 8 T cell receptor beta chains share one sample of origin, sequenced in a study of human T cells and chemical hapten exposure. Time point in this sample: patch test 1, 2 weeks after DPC sensitization. Treatment defined: therapeutic diphenylcyclopropenone sensitization with weekly scalp DPC. TCRdb called the RACE reads again in MiXCR, with one record for every CDR3 protein. The sample shows around 120,000 distinct CDR3 sequences, approximately 15% of them seen only once. Specimen: whole blood, collected in connection with sensitization to the hapten diphenylcyclopropenone (DPC). Receptors were obtained from a man aged 18 to 30 with alopecia areata. Some clones in this sample may be carry-over from other donors' samples.

J is TRBJ2-5 and V is TRBV29-1, with 13 bases identical to TRBD2. V shed 2 bases and J 2 bases; nucleotides not matched to a gene: 5. Germline assignment: CDR1 SQVTM and CDR2 ANQGSEA. CDR3 length: 16 residues. CDR3 residues: CSVETSGGARQETQYF. The CDR3 coding sequence is TGCAGCGTTGAAACTAGCGGGGGGGCGCGTCAAGAGACCCAGTACTTC.

This clonotype has a count of ten or more. The gene calls are TRBV20-1 and TRBJ1-1; no clear D. V lost 3 bases and J lost 5, with 13 bases in between. CDR3 size: 13 residues. From germline, CDR1 is DFQATT and CDR2 SNEGSKA (reference sequence). Here the CDR3 reads CSASRLVGTEAFF. The CDR3 DNA is TGCAGTGCTAGTAGGCTGGTTGGGACTGAAGCTTTCTTT.

This clonotype showed up just a few times. The chain links TRBV20-1 to TRBJ2-7; 8 positions match TRBD1. CDR1 DFQATT and CDR2 SNEGSKA come from the germline V gene (reference sequence). The CDR3 is 15 residues long. V shed 0 bases and J 1 base; nucleotides not matched to a gene: 5. Here the CDR3 reads CSAREGDRRSYEQYF. CDR3 bases: TGCAGTGCTAGAGAGGGGGACAGGCGGTCCTACGAGCAGTACTTC.

Only a few counts were recorded for this clonotype. This chain joins TRBV25-1 and TRBJ2-3; D might be TRBD1 (8 bases). This CDR3 contains 16 residues. In germline, CDR1 is MGHDK, CDR2 SYGVNS. Trimming stripped 0 bases from V and 4 bases from J, with 14 bases between. DNA of the CDR3: TGTGCCAGCAGTGAATATAACAGGGGGGGCCCAGATACGCAGTATTTT. It specifies CASSEYNRGGPDTQYF.

The chain has TRBV7-2 and TRBJ2-1; 7 bases line up with TRBD1. The V gene end was trimmed by 5 bases and the J gene end by 5 bases; junction bases not matched to a gene: 6. Germline CDR1 is SGHTA and CDR2 is FQGNSA. This CDR3 comprises 14 residues. The CDR3 sequence is CASSRDRVDNEQFF. Here the CDR3 DNA reads TGTGCCAGCAGCCGTGACAGGGTTGACAATGAGCAGTTCTTC.

This clonotype has at least ten counts. The rearrangement joins TRBV29-1 to TRBJ1-2; no clear D gene. V was shortened by 2 bases and J by 8 bases, with 12 bases between the two germline ends. The CDR3 length is 12 residues. In germline, CDR1 is SQVTM, CDR2 ANQGSEA. CDR3 loop: CSVERNWSGYTF. CDR3 nucleotides: TGCAGCGTTGAAAGGAACTGGAGCGGCTACACCTTC.

The chain links TRBV12-3 or TRBV12-4 to TRBJ1-4; a weak D match, TRBD1 (6 bases). The CDR3 totals 16 residues. With 3 bases removed from V and 7 bases from J, the gap between germline ends came to 18 bases. As DNA, the CDR3 is TGTGCCAGCAGTTTTATGGGGGGCCCGATTACTGAAAAACTGTTTTTT. It yields the protein CASSFMGGPITEKLFF.

This chain joins TRBV7-9 and TRBJ2-3; perhaps TRBD1 as D (6 bases). The CDR3 runs 15 residues. The V gene's germline CDR1 is SEHNR and CDR2 FQNEAQ (reference sequence). Trimming stripped 2 bases from V and 5 bases from J, with 14 bases between. The CDR3 DNA is TGTGCCAGCAGCTTATCCAGGGGCATCATAGATACGCAGTATTTT. The encoded protein is CASSLSRGIIDTQYF.